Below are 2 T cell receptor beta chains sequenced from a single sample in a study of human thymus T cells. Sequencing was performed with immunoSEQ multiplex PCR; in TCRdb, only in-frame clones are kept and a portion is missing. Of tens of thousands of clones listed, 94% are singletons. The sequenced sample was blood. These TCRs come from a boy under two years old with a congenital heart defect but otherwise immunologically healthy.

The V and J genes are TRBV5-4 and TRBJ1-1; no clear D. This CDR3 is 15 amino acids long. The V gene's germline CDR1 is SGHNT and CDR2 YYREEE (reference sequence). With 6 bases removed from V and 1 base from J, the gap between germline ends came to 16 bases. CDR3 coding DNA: TGTGCCAGCACCCCGCTATTGAGTCAGAACACTGAAGCTTTCTTT. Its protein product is CASTPLLSQNTEAFF.

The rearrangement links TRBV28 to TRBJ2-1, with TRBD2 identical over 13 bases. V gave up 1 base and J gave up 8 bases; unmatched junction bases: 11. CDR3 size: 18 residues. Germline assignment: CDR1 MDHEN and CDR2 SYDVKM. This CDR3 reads CASSLLPRTSGSKDEQFF. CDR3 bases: TGTGCCAGCAGTTTATTGCCCAGGACTAGCGGGAGTAAAGATGAGCAGTTCTTC.